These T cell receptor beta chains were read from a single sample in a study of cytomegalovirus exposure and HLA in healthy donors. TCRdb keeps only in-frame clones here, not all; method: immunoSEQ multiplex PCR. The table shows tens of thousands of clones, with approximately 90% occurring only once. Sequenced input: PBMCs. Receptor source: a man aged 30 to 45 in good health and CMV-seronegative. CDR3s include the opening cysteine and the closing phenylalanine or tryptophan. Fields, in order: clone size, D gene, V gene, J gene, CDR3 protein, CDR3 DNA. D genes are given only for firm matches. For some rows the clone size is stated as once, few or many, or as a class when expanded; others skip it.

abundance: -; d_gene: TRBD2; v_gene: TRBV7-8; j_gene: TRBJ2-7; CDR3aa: CASSIRGGGAYEQYF; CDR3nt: TGTGCCAGCAGCATCAGGGGCGGGGGGGCCTACGAGCAGTACTTC
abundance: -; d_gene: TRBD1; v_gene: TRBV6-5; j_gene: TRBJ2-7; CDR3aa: CASSMDRAFGEQYF; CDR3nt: TGTGCCAGCAGCATGGACAGGGCTTTTGGGGAGCAGTACTTC
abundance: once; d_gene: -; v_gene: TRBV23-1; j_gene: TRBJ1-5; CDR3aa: CASSQPPGKQLIQPQHF; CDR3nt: TGCGCCAGCAGTCAACCCCCAGGGAAGCAGTTAATTCAGCCCCAGCATTTT
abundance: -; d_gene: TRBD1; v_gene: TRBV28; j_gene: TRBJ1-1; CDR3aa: CASSRQGVTEAFF; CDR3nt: TGTGCCAGCTCAAGGCAGGGGGTCACTGAAGCTTTCTTT
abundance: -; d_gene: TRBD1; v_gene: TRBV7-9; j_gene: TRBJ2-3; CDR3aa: CASSLAWAQGARTDTQYF; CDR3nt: TGTGCCAGCAGCTTAGCCTGGGCACAGGGGGCTCGCACAGATACGCAGTATTTT
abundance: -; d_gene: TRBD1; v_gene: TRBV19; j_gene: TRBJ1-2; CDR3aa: CASSGDRVRESYTF; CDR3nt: TGTGCCAGTAGTGGAGACAGGGTAAGAGAGAGCTACACCTTC
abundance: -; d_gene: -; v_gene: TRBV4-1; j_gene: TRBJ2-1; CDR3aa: CASSQVINEQFF; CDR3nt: TGCGCCAGCAGCCAAGTCATCAATGAGCAGTTCTTC
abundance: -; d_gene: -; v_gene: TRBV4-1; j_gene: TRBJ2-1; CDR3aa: CASSQDQRGSSYNEQFF; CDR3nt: TGCGCCAGCAGCCAAGATCAACGGGGAAGCTCCTACAATGAGCAGTTCTTC
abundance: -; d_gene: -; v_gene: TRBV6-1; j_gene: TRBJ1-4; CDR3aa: CASWGRERDEKLFF; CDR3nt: TGTGCCAGCTGGGGCAGGGAACGGGATGAAAAACTGTTTTTT
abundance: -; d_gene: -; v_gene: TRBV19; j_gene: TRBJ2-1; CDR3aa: CASSPTGWSSYNEQFF; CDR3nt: TGTGCCAGTAGCCCGACAGGCTGGAGCTCCTACAATGAGCAGTTCTTC
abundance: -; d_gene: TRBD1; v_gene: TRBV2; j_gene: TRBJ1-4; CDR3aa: CASSVSTGGDEKLFF; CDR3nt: TGTGCCAGCAGTGTCAGCACAGGGGGCGATGAAAAACTGTTTTTT
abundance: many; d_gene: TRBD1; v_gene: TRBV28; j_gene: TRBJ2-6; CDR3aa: CASSTGTGDMSGANVLTF; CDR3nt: TGTGCCAGCAGTACCGGGACAGGGGATATGTCTGGGGCCAACGTCCTGACTTTC
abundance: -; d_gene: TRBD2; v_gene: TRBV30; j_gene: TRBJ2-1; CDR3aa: CAWSGRGLADTKSYNEQFF; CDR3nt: TGTGCCTGGAGTGGGAGGGGACTAGCGGATACAAAATCCTACAATGAGCAGTTCTTC
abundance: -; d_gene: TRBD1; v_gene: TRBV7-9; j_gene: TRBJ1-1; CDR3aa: CASSRGQANTEAFF; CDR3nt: TGTGCCAGCAGCCGCGGACAGGCGAACACTGAAGCTTTCTTT
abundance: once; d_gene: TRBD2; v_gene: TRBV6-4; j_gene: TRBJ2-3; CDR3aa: CASSDFGASGGPDTQYF; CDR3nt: TGTGCCAGCAGTGACTTTGGGGCTAGCGGGGGACCAGATACGCAGTATTTT
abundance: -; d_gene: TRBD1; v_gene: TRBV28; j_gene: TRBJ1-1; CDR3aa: CASRGWTGGDTEAFF; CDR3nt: TGTGCCAGCAGAGGATGGACAGGGGGCGACACTGAAGCTTTCTTT
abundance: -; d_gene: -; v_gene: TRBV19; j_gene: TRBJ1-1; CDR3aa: CASSILKGGAEAFF; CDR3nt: TGTGCCAGTAGTATATTAAAAGGGGGGGCTGAAGCTTTCTTT
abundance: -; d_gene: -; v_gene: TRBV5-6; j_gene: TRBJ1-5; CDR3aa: CASSGRAGGHSNQPQHF; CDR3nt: TGTGCCAGCAGCGGCAGGGCGGGGGGGCATAGCAATCAGCCCCAGCATTTT
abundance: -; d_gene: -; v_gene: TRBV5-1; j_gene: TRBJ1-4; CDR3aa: CASSLELTGPVTNEKLFF; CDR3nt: TGCGCCAGCAGCTTGGAACTGACAGGTCCGGTCACTAATGAAAAACTGTTTTTT
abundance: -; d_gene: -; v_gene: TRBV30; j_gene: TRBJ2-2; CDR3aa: CAWSFDLGPGELFF; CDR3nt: TGTGCCTGGAGTTTCGACCTGGGGCCCGGGGAGCTGTTTTTT
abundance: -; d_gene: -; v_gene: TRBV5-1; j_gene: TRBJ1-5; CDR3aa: CASSPGVGGNQPQHF; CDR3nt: TGCGCCAGCAGCCCAGGGGTTGGGGGCAATCAGCCCCAGCATTTT
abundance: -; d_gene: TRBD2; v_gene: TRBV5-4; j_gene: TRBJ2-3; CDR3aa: CASRIGGRGGADTQYF; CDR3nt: TGTGCCAGCAGGATAGGCGGGAGGGGTGGCGCAGATACGCAGTATTTT
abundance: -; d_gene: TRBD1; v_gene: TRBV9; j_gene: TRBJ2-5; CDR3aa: CASSVEGGVIWGQETQYF; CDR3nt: TGTGCCAGCAGCGTAGAAGGGGGCGTCATCTGGGGGCAAGAGACCCAGTACTTC
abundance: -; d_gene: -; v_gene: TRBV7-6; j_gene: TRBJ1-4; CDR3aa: CASSLGSGYYEKLFF; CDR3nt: TGTGCCAGCAGCTTAGGTTCCGGTTACTATGAAAAACTGTTTTTT
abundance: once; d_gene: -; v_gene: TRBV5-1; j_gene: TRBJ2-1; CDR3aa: CASSLGVGTYNEQFF; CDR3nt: TGCGCCAGCAGCTTGGGGGTGGGCACCTACAATGAGCAGTTCTTC
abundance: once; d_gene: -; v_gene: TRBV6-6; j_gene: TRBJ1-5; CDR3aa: CASSYSRDQPQHF; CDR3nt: TGTGCCAGCAGTTACTCGCGGGATCAGCCCCAGCATTTT
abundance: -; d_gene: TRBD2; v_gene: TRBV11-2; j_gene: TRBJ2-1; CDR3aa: CASSSGGATYNEQFF; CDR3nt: TGTGCCAGCAGCTCCGGGGGGGCCACCTATAATGAGCAGTTCTTC
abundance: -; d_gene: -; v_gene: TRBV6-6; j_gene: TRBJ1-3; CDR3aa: CASSLNPGNTIYF; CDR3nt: TGTGCCAGCAGTTTAAATCCCGGAAACACCATATATTTT
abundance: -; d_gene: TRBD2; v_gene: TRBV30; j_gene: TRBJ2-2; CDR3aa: CAWISASGSGELFF; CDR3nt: TGTGCCTGGATTTCGGCTAGCGGGAGTGGGGAGCTGTTTTTT
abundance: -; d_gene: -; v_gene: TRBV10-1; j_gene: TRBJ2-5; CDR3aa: CASSESARRETQYF; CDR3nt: TGCGCCAGCAGTGAGTCCGCGCGGCGAGAGACCCAGTACTTC
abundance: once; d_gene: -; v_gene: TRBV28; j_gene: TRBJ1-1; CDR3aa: CASSLSWAMNTEAFF; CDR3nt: TGTGCCAGCAGTTTATCTTGGGCCATGAACACTGAAGCTTTCTTT
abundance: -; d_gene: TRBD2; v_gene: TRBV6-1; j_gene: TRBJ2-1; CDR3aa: CASSEFGLAGNNEQFF; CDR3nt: TGTGCCAGCAGTGAATTTGGGCTAGCGGGAAACAATGAGCAGTTCTTC
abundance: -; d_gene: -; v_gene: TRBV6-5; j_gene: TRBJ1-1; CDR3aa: CASSYNSRTEAFF; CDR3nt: TGTGCCAGCAGTTACAATTCGCGGACTGAAGCTTTCTTT
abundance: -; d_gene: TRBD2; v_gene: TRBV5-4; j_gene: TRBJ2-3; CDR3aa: CASSTRLAGGTDTQYF; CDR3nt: TGTGCCAGCAGCACAAGACTAGCGGGGGGCACAGATACGCAGTATTTT
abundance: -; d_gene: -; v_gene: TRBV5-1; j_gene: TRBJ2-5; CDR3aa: CASSTEETQYF; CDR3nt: TGCGCCAGCAGCACTGAAGAGACCCAGTACTTC
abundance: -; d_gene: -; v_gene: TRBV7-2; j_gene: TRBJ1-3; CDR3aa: CASSSSFSRVTIYF; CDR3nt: TGTGCCAGCAGCTCATCATTTAGTCGGGTCACCATATATTTT